The present T cell receptor beta chain was sequenced within a study of T-cell reconstitution after alpha-beta-depleted transplantation in children. This clonotype was observed at least ten times. Construction of the TCRbeta library involved unique molecular identifiers. Via MiXCR, TCRdb re-called the PCR reads, giving one row per CDR3 protein. The table lists a few hundred thousand distinct CDR3 sequences, roughly 15% of them singletons. The CDR3 length is 15 residues. CDR1 is LGHNA, CDR2 YSLEER, per germline. The ends lost 2 bases at V and 8 bases at J; junction bases unmatched: 9. The sequencing here drew on PBMCs, taken from the stem cell graft. The J gene is TRBJ2-1, the V gene TRBV4-3, with 7 bases matching TRBD2. The sequence derives from a human donor who donated a stem cell graft to a child with Fanconi anemia. The CDR3 here is CASSQLAVPPHEQFF. The CDR3 DNA reads as TGCGCCAGCAGCCAACTAGCGGTCCCGCCCCATGAGCAGTTCTTC.